This T cell receptor (beta chain) was sequenced in a study of OX40 agonist ivuxolimab in advanced cancers. Study-wide background: The diagnoses of dose-escalation patients were hepatocellular carcinoma, melanoma, renal cell or head and neck cancer. Partial responses were observed in three patients, of whom one had hepatocellular carcinoma and two had cutaneous melanoma.

The CDR3 runs 14 residues. With 0 bases removed from V and 2 bases from J, the gap between germline ends came to 7 bases. The germline V gene encodes CDR1 SGHRS and CDR2 YFSETQ. The method was immunoSEQ multiplex PCR; TCRdb's version includes in-frame clones alone and lacks a portion of them. The repertoire holds 77,000 or so clones, around nine tenths seen once, with approximately 0.63% in the top ten. The receptor comes from an adult with an advanced solid tumor such as melanoma, head and neck, liver or kidney cancer. V usage is TRBV5-1 and J usage is TRBJ2-3; D not resolved. Specimen: CD4+ or CD8+ T cells sorted from blood, collected in a trial of the OX40 agonist ivuxolimab. The CDR3 loop is CASSLEAITDTQYF. CDR3 nucleotide sequence: TGCGCCAGCAGCTTGGAAGCGATCACAGATACGCAGTATTTT.